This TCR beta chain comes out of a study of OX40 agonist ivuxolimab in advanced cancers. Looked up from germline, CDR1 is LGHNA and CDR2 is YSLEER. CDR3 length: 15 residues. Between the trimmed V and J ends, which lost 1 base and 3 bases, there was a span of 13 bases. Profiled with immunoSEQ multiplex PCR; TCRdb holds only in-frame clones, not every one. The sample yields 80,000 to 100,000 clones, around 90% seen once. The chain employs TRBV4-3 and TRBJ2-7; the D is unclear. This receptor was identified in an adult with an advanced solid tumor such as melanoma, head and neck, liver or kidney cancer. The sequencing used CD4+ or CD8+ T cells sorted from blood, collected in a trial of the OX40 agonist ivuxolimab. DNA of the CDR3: TGCGCCAGCAGCCAAGGGTTTGGGAACTACTACGAGCAGTACTTC. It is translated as CASSQGFGNYYEQYF.